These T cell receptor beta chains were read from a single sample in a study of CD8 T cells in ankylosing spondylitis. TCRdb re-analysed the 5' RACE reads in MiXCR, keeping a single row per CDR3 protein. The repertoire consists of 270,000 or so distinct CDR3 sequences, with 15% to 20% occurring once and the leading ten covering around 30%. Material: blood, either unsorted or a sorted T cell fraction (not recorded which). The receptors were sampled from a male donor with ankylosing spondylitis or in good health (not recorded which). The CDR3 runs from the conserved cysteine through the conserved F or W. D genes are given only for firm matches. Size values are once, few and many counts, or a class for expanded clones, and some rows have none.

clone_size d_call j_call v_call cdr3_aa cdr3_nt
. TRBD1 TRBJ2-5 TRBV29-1 CSVEGQGQETQYF TGCAGCGTTGAAGGACAGGGGCAAGAGACCCAGTACTTC
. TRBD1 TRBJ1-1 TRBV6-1 CASRDRTLFSGMNTEAFF TGTGCCAGCAGGGACAGGACTCTCTTTTCGGGAATGAACACTGAAGCTTTCTTT
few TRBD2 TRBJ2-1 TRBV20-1 CSARDSPLAGGSVF TGCAGTGCTAGAGATTCCCCGCTAGCGGGAGGTTCGGTCTTC
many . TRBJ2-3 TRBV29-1 CSVDISERLSTDTQYF TGCAGCGTTGATATTTCAGAGCGGCTGAGCACAGATACGCAGTATTTT
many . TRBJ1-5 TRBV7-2 CASSWSGQPQHF TGTGCCAGCAGCTGGTCAGGGCAGCCCCAGCATTTT
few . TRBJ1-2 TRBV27 CASSKDSLSNYGYTF TGTGCCAGCAGTAAGGACAGCCTTTCTAACTATGGCTACACCTTC
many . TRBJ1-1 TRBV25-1 CASSESGVEAFF TGTGCCAGCAGTGAATCCGGGGTAGAAGCTTTCTTT
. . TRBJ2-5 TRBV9 CASSVGGLEDETQYF TGTGCCAGCAGCGTAGGGGGACTCGAAGATGAGACCCAGTACTTC
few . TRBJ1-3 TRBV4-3 CASSQAGRTEYSGNTIYF TGCGCCAGCAGCCAAGCCGGACGGACCGAATACTCTGGAAACACCATATATTTT
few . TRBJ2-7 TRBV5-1 CASSTTGYEQYF TGCGCCAGCAGCACAACAGGATACGAGCAGTACTTC
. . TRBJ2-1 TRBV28 CASSFSDWTPNEQFF TGTGCCAGCAGTTTCAGTGATTGGACACCGAATGAGCAGTTCTTC
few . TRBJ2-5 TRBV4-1 CASSQDLETQYF TGCGCCAGCAGCCAAGATCTGGAGACCCAGTACTTC
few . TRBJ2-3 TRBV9 CASSAWDSATDTQYF TGTGCCAGCAGCGCCTGGGACTCCGCCACAGATACGCAGTATTTT
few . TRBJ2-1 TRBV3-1 CASSQDLDFWDEQFF TGTGCCAGCAGCCAAGATCTTGACTTTTGGGATGAGCAGTTCTTC
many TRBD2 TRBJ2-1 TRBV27 CASSVSGASSYNEQFF TGTGCCAGCAGTGTTAGCGGGGCTAGCTCCTACAATGAGCAGTTCTTC
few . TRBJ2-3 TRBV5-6 CASSLALEGADTQYF TGTGCCAGCAGCTTGGCCTTGGAAGGGGCAGATACGCAGTATTTT
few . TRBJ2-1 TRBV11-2 CASSLVGRGEQFF TGTGCCAGCAGCTTAGTCGGCCGGGGTGAGCAGTTCTTC
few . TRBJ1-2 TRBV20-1 CSALDSESGIYGYTF TGCAGTGCTCTCGACAGCGAGTCGGGAATCTATGGCTACACCTTC
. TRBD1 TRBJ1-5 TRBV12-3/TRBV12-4 CASSQLGTAWGPQHF TGTGCCAGCAGCCAACTCGGGACAGCCTGGGGGCCCCAGCATTTT
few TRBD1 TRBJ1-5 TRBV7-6 CASSLTGGSQPQHF TGTGCCAGCAGCTTAACAGGGGGCTCTCAGCCCCAGCATTTT
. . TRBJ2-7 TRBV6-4 CATVTSVHYEQYF TGTGCCACCGTGACTAGTGTTCACTACGAGCAGTACTTC
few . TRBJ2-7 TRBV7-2 CASSFGRIYEQYF TGTGCCAGCAGCTTCGGCAGAATCTACGAGCAGTACTTC
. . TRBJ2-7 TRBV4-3 CASSQDAGSVREQYF TGCGCCAGCAGCCAAGATGCCGGGAGCGTGAGGGAGCAGTACTTC
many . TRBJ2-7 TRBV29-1 CSVEPYYEQYF TGCAGCGTTGAACCGTACTACGAGCAGTACTTC
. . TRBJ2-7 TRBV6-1 CASSTWTAGFYEQYF TGTGCCAGCAGTACCTGGACAGCCGGATTCTACGAGCAGTACTTC
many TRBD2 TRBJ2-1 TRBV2 CASRIAGGSYNEQFF TGTGCCAGCAGAATAGCGGGAGGTTCCTACAATGAGCAGTTCTTC
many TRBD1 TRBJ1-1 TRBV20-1 CSARDEQGRPEAFF TGCAGTGCTAGAGATGAACAGGGGCGTCCGGAAGCTTTCTTT
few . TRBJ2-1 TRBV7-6 CASSLVGSNNEQFF TGTGCCAGCAGCTTAGTAGGCTCCAACAATGAGCAGTTCTTC
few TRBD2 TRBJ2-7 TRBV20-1 CSAGRDYEQYF TGCAGTGCGGGGAGGGACTACGAGCAGTACTTC
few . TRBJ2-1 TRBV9 CASSVDGGGEQFF TGTGCCAGCAGCGTAGATGGGGGCGGTGAGCAGTTCTTC
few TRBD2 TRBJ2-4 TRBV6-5 CASSYGTSGTGWNIQYF TGTGCCAGCAGTTACGGTACTAGCGGGACGGGGTGGAACATTCAGTACTTC
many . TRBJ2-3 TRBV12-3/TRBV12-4 CASTESGATDTQYF TGTGCCAGCACCGAGTCAGGGGCTACAGATACGCAGTATTTT
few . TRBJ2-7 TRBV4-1 CASSQDPGPTVEQYF TGCGCCAGCAGCCAAGACCCAGGACCGACAGTCGAGCAGTACTTC
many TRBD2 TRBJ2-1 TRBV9 CASSVVLAGLNEQFF TGTGCCAGCAGCGTAGTTCTAGCGGGGCTCAATGAGCAGTTCTTC
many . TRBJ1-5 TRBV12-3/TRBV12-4 CASSLAGPPDSNQPQHF TGTGCCAGCAGTTTAGCGGGCCCCCCGGACAGCAATCAGCCCCAGCATTTT
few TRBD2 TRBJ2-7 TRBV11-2 CASKTSGLAGYEQYF TGTGCCAGCAAGACCTCCGGGCTAGCGGGATACGAGCAGTACTTC
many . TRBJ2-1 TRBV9 CASSVGEGAYEQFF TGTGCCAGCAGCGTAGGGGAGGGGGCCTATGAGCAGTTCTTC
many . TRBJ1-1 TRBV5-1 CASNSVGDTEAFF TGCGCCAGCAACTCGGTGGGGGACACTGAAGCTTTCTTT
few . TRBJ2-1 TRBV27 CASSPNTGSSYNEQFF TGTGCCAGCAGTCCCAACACAGGGTCGTCCTACAATGAGCAGTTCTTC
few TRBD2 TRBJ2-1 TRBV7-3 CASSLLGGIAGGPREQFF TGTGCCAGCAGCTTATTAGGGGGGATAGCGGGAGGGCCGCGTGAGCAGTTCTTC
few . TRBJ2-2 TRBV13 CASSAANTGELFF TGTGCCAGCAGCGCCGCGAACACCGGGGAGCTGTTTTTT
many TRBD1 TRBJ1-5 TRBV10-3 CAISEGTDNQPQHF TGTGCCATCAGTGAGGGGACAGACAATCAGCCCCAGCATTTT
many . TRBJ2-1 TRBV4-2 CASSGGTNEQFF TGTGCCAGCAGTGGCGGGACCAATGAGCAGTTCTTC
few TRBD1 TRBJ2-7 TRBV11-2 CASSLILAGGYEQYF TGTGCCAGCAGCTTAATCCTTGCAGGGGGCTACGAGCAGTACTTC
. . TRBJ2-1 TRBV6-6 CASTTAGEQFF TGTGCCAGCACCACGGCCGGGGAGCAGTTCTTC
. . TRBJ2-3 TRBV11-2 CASSFTGEGTDTQYF TGTGCCAGCAGCTTCACGGGGGAGGGCACAGATACGCAGTATTTT
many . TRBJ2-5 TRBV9 CASSVGGAQETQYF TGTGCCAGCAGCGTAGGTGGAGCCCAAGAGACCCAGTACTTC
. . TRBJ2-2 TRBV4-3 CASSQDLGRHTGELFF TGCGCCAGCAGCCAAGATTTAGGCAGGCACACCGGGGAGCTGTTTTTT